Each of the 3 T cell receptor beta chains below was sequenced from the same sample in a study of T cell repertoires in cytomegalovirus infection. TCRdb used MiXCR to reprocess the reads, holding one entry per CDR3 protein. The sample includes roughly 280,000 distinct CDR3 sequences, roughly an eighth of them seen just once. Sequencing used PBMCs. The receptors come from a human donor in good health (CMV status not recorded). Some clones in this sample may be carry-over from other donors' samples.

The CDR3 loop is CASRAPPGRGYNEQFF. Here the CDR3 DNA reads TGTGCCAGCCGAGCCCCTCCCGGGAGGGGGTACAATGAGCAGTTCTTC. J is TRBJ2-1 and V is TRBV28, with 8 bases lining up with TRBD2. With 8 bases clipped from V and 4 bases from J, the junction kept 13 bases outside the gene matches. Per the germline V gene, CDR1 is MDHEN and CDR2 is SYDVKM. This CDR3 spans 16 amino acids.

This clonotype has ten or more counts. CDR3 sequence (DNA): TGTGCCAGCCGGGGGCCGCCGATCGGCGGGGAGCTGTTTTTT. Amino acid sequence: CASRGPPIGGELFF. V gene TRBV7-9 combines with J gene TRBJ2-2; D assignment may be TRBD1 or TRBD2 (6 bases each). Germline lookup yields CDR1 SEHNR and CDR2 FQNEAQ (reference sequence). The CDR3 extends over 14 amino acids. V lost 8 bases and J 7 bases, leaving 17 bases between the germline ends.

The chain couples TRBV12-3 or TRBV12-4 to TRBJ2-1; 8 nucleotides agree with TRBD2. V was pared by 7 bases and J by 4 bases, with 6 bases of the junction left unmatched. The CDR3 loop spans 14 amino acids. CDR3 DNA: TGTGCCAGCACCCGCGGGGGGCGATACAATGAGCAGTTCTTC. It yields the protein CASTRGGRYNEQFF.